The rows below give T cell receptor beta chains drawn from one sample of a study of vaccination and CD4 T cells after COVID-19. Antigens for these TCRs are unknown. TCRdb re-derived calls from the PCR reads in MiXCR, one entry per CDR3 protein. The data contain about 9,100 distinct CDR3 sequences, under 75% of them seen just once; the ten biggest clones take up around 12%. Sequencing used cultured CD4+ T cells from blood, obtained after SARS-CoV-2 vaccination. Receptor source: a human donor with COVID-19. The CDR3 runs from the conserved cysteine through the conserved F or W. Each record gives: J gene, D gene, V gene, clone size, CDR3 protein, CDR3 DNA. The D gene is left open where the match is weak. Clone size is given for some rows only: seen once, a few or many times, or a class if the clone is expanded.

>TRBJ2-7|-|TRBV30|medium-sized
CAWSEDRYEQYF
TGTGCCTGGAGTGAGGACAGATACGAGCAGTACTTC
>TRBJ2-7|-|TRBV20-1|-
CSALGRGNYEQYF
TGCAGTGCACTAGGACGGGGGAACTACGAGCAGTACTTC
>TRBJ2-5|-|TRBV5-1|-
CASSLRGLGETQYF
TGCGCCAGCAGCTTGCGAGGGTTAGGAGAGACCCAGTACTTC
>TRBJ1-6|TRBD1|TRBV3-1|once
CASSLATGGNNSPLHF
TGTGCCAGCAGCCTAGCGACAGGGGGCAATAATTCACCCCTCCACTTT
>TRBJ1-1|TRBD1|TRBV5-6|-
CASSLWDRGRAFF
TGTGCCAGCAGCTTGTGGGACAGGGGACGCGCTTTCTTT
>TRBJ1-1|TRBD1|TRBV7-9|-
CASSSFGSTGGDGSGTEAFF
TGTGCCAGCAGCTCCTTTGGATCCACAGGGGGTGATGGGTCGGGCACTGAAGCTTTCTTT
>TRBJ1-5|-|TRBV28|few
CASVPQRGNQPQHF
TGTGCCAGCGTTCCCCAGCGTGGCAATCAGCCCCAGCATTTT
>TRBJ1-1|TRBD1|TRBV20-1|-
CSARGTGVNTEAFF
TGCAGTGCTAGAGGGACAGGGGTAAACACTGAAGCTTTCTTT
>TRBJ2-7|TRBD1|TRBV7-2|few
CASSLRDRGSTQYF
TGTGCCAGCAGCTTAAGGGACAGGGGGTCGACGCAGTACTTC
>TRBJ2-5|-|TRBV1|-
CTITRDLFGETQYF
TGCACCATCACCCGGGACCTCTTTGGGGAGACCCAGTACTTC
>TRBJ2-6|TRBD2|TRBV24-1|-
CATSGRGGSGANVLTF
TGTGCCACCAGTGGGCGGGGAGGGTCTGGGGCCAACGTCCTGACTTTC
>TRBJ2-3|TRBD2|TRBV6-1|few
CASTRLGLAGADTQYF
TGTGCCAGCACTCGCTTAGGACTAGCGGGGGCAGATACGCAGTATTTT
>TRBJ1-6|-|TRBV10-3|-
CAISEGVMSSPLHF
TGTGCCATCAGTGAGGGAGTTATGAGTTCACCCCTCCACTTT
>TRBJ2-7|-|TRBV27|-
CASSLGRAQKTYEQYF
TGTGCCAGCAGTTTGGGCAGGGCGCAGAAGACCTACGAGCAGTACTTC
>TRBJ2-5|TRBD2|TRBV9|-
CASSPTSGGARQETQYF
TGTGCCAGCAGCCCGACTAGCGGGGGGGCCCGCCAAGAGACCCAGTACTTC
>TRBJ2-5|-|TRBV6-1|-
CASKGLATQLKETQYF
TGTGCCAGCAAAGGGCTAGCGACGCAATTGAAAGAGACCCAGTACTTC
>TRBJ2-2|TRBD1|TRBV6-4|-
CASSRQGDTGELFF
TGTGCCAGCAGTCGACAGGGGGACACCGGGGAGCTGTTTTTT
>TRBJ2-5|TRBD2|TRBV20-1|-
CSATGTSGSYQETQYF
TGCAGTGCTACCGGGACTAGCGGGTCGTACCAAGAGACCCAGTACTTC
>TRBJ2-3|TRBD2|TRBV10-1|-
CASSESAGLGDTQYF
TGCGCCAGCAGTGAGTCGGCCGGACTAGGGGATACGCAGTATTTT
>TRBJ1-1|-|TRBV6-2/TRBV6-3|few
CASRNTVGTEAFF
TGTGCCAGCAGAAATACTGTGGGCACTGAAGCTTTCTTT
>TRBJ2-6|-|TRBV28|-
CASKETGQYSGANVLTF
TGTGCCAGCAAAGAGACAGGCCAGTACTCTGGGGCCAACGTCCTGACTTTC
>TRBJ2-7|TRBD2|TRBV20-1|few
CSARIPTGGYEQYF
TGCAGTGCTAGAATCCCGACGGGGGGCTACGAGCAGTACTTC
>TRBJ1-5|-|TRBV7-3|-
CASSPPGLQPQHF
TGTGCCAGCAGCCCCCCGGGTTTGCAGCCCCAGCATTTT
>TRBJ2-7|-|TRBV11-3|-
CASSLGAGYEQYF
TGTGCCAGCAGCTTAGGGGCAGGGTACGAGCAGTACTTC
>TRBJ1-2|-|TRBV6-2/TRBV6-3|-
CASSYSNTGSYGYTF
TGTGCCAGCAGTTACTCGAATACAGGGTCCTATGGCTACACCTTC
>TRBJ1-1|TRBD1|TRBV30|-
CAWRGQGKGEAFF
TGTGCCTGGAGGGGACAGGGGAAGGGTGAAGCTTTCTTT
>TRBJ2-7|-|TRBV6-2/TRBV6-3|-
CASLTRPLGRSSSYEQYF
TGTGCCAGCCTCACTCGACCGTTGGGCAGGTCGAGCTCCTACGAGCAGTACTTC
>TRBJ2-5|-|TRBV5-4|-
CASSLAGGETQYF
TGTGCCAGCAGCTTGGCCGGGGGAGAGACCCAGTACTTC
>TRBJ1-2|-|TRBV6-2/TRBV6-3|-
CASGATSIGGYTF
TGTGCCAGCGGGGCCACTTCGATAGGAGGCTACACCTTC
>TRBJ1-1|TRBD1|TRBV11-2|-
CASSVGQGNTEAFF
TGTGCCAGCAGCGTGGGACAGGGAAACACTGAAGCTTTCTTT
>TRBJ2-5|TRBD2|TRBV6-1|-
CASSELRGGAETQYF
TGTGCCAGCAGTGAGTTGCGGGGGGGCGCGGAGACCCAGTACTTC
>TRBJ2-7|-|TRBV25-1|-
CASSEGRTAYSYEQYF
TGTGCCAGCAGTGAAGGCCGGACAGCCTATTCCTACGAGCAGTACTTC
>TRBJ2-2|TRBD1|TRBV6-5|-
CASSSDRVGTGELFF
TGTGCCAGCAGTTCCGACAGGGTAGGAACCGGGGAGCTGTTTTTT
>TRBJ2-3|TRBD2|TRBV11-3|-
CASSLMGGVGGLADTQYF
TGTGCCAGCAGCTTAATGGGAGGAGTGGGGGGGTTGGCAGATACGCAGTATTTT
>TRBJ2-3|-|TRBV27|-
CASSLPQITDTQYF
TGTGCCAGCAGTTTGCCGCAGATCACAGATACGCAGTATTTT
>TRBJ1-2|-|TRBV11-2|-
CASSLEAGVWNYGYTF
TGTGCCAGCAGCTTAGAGGCAGGTGTGTGGAACTATGGCTACACCTTC
>TRBJ2-4|-|TRBV20-1|few
CSAPKLGPKNIQYF
TGCAGTGCACCGAAGCTAGGGCCCAAAAACATTCAGTACTTC
>TRBJ2-2|-|TRBV20-1|-
CSARGLGLNAGELFF
TGCAGTGCTAGAGGACTAGGGCTAAATGCCGGGGAGCTGTTTTTT
>TRBJ1-5|-|TRBV19|-
CASSMTGNQPQHF
TGTGCCAGTAGTATGACGGGGAATCAGCCCCAGCATTTT